This TCR beta chain appears in the sequencing data of a study of T cell responses to AZD1222 COVID-19 vaccine (dated by TCRdb to about 2021). About the investigation overall: TCR sequencing covered 233 trial participants: 207 given two doses of AZD1222 and around 25 given two doses of MenACWY control vaccine. Trial participants were enrolled by age into subgroups of 18-55, 56-69 and 70-plus years, and roughly 160, 29 and 62 TCR-sequenced participants, respectively, were included in these subgroups.

What the time point label conveys for this sample: baseline before first vaccination. The sample's treatment or condition label is to be understood as: meningococcal conjugate vaccine given as trial control. Vaccinee samples came from UK trials COV001 and COV002, including a single-blind randomized controlled phase 2/3 trial of AZD1222 (ChAdOx1 nCoV-19) in healthy adults. For TCRbeta chain sequencing, PBMC samples were collected from trial participants at day 0 and at day 28 after the second dose. About this clone itself: The clone's antigen remains unknown. No per-base quality is available; no much larger clone lies one base away.

The V and J ends are trimmed by 3 bases and 1 base, leaving 3 bases between them. Including the terminal cysteine and phenylalanine, the CDR3 comprises 12 residues. Only CDR3 DNA is held: 36 bases, read in frame from base 1. CDR1 PRHDT and CDR2 FYEKMQ were looked up in the germline V gene (reference sequence). Study-wide findings and limitations: Because no day 14 peak-response samples were available, the repertoires could be characterized only after the peak T cell response. Vaccine-associated CD4 TCRs spanned the whole spike protein, with dominant responses in regions 160-218 and 743-854. Conclusions about previously exposed vaccinees were limited because only 6 or 7 AZD1222 recipients were SARS-CoV-2 seropositive at baseline. Most participants were white British and females outnumbered males, and the authors suggested that clonal diversity may have been underestimated. Spike-specific TCR breadth and depth rose significantly after two AZD1222 doses compared with day 0 and with MenACWY recipients. Epitopes outside the regions mutated in the B.1.351 and B.1.1.7 variants were reportedly recognized by nearly half of the unique spike-specific TCRs. In the small 56-69-year group, the increase in depth fell short of significance, most likely because of low power.

The CDR3 regions of human TCRbeta chains were analyzed by immunosequencing. On the study's bioinformatics: TCRs in the repertoires were compared against a reference library of SARS-CoV-2-specific TCRs that had been generated with the MIRA antigen-specificity platform. Breadth was defined as the fraction of unique TCRs that were SARS-CoV-2-associated, and depth was defined as the fraction of total T cells that were SARS-CoV-2-associated. Using the MIRA data, every spike-specific TCR was mapped to the spike region that the TCR reacted to and assigned to either a CD4 or a CD8 class. Log10-transformed breadth and depth values were compared by one-way ANOVA with Sidak's multiple comparisons tests. TCRdb carries this immuneACCESS record with in-frame sequences only. Its versions omit some clonotypes, under half of them owing to an unresolved V gene in the studies checked, with the rest unexplained. V, J and clone size derive from that table, while D and trimming were established from the DNA sequence. This sample gives 80,000 to 95,000 clones in total; 85% to 90% of them show up just once. The ten most abundant clones make up roughly 2.8% of the sample.

This specimen was peripheral blood, taken on day 0 of MenACWY control vaccination. Rearrangement joined TRBV13 to TRBJ1-1, with an unclear D gene assignment. The receptor was derived from an adult in good health. The CDR3 in this case is CASSFRNTEAFF. The nucleotide sequence reads as follows: TGTGCCAGCAGCTTTAGGAACACTGAAGCTTTCTTT.